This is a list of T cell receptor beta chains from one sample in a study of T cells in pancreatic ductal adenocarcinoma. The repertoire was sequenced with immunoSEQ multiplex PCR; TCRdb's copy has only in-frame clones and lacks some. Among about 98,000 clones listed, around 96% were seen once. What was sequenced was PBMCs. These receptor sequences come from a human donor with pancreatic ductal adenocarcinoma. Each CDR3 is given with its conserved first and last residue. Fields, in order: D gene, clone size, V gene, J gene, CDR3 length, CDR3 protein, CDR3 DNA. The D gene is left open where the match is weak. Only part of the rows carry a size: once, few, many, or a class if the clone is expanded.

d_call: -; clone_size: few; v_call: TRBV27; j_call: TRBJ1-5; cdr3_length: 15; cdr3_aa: CASSDRGGMNQPQHF; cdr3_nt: TGTGCCAGCAGTGACCGGGGCGGGATGAATCAGCCCCAGCATTTT
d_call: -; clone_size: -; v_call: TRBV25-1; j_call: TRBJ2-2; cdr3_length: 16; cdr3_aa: CASSVALALNTGELFF; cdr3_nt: TGTGCCAGCAGTGTGGCTCTAGCGCTGAACACCGGGGAGCTGTTTTTT
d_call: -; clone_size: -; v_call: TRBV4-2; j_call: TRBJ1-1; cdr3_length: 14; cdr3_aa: CASSQGQGGTEAFF; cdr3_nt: TGTGCCAGCAGCCAAGGACAAGGAGGGACTGAAGCTTTCTTT
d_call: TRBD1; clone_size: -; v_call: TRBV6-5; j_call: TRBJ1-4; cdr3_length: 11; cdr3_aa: CASSGGQALFF; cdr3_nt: TGTGCCAGCAGTGGGGGACAGGCCCTGTTTTTT
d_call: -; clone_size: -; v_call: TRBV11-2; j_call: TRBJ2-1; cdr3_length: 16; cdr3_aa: CASNSGGGNSYNEQFF; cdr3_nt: TGTGCCAGCAACTCCGGAGGCGGCAACTCCTACAATGAGCAGTTCTTC
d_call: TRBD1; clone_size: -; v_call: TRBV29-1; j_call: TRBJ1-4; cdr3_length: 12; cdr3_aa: CSVRTGGEKLFF; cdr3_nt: TGCAGCGTTCGGACAGGGGGCGAAAAACTGTTTTTT
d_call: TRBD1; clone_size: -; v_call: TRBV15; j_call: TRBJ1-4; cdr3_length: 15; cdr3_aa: CATSRGTGSDEKLFF; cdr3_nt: TGTGCCACCAGCAGGGGGACAGGTTCAGATGAAAAACTGTTTTTT
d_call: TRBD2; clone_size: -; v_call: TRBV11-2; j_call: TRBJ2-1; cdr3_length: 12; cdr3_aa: CASTSRGVEQFF; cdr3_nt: TGTGCCAGCACCTCCCGGGGGGTTGAGCAGTTCTTC
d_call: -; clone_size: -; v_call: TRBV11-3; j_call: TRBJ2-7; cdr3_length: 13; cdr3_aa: CASSFGQYGEQYF; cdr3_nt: TGTGCCAGCAGCTTCGGCCAGTACGGGGAGCAGTACTTC
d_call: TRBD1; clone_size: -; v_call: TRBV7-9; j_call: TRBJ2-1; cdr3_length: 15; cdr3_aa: CASSLGQGGFDEQFF; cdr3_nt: TGTGCCAGCAGCTTGGGACAGGGTGGGTTCGATGAGCAGTTCTTC
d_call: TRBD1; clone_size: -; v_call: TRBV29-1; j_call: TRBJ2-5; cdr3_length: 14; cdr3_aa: CSALAIGGSRTQYF; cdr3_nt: TGCAGCGCCCTGGCGATAGGGGGCTCTAGGACCCAGTACTTC
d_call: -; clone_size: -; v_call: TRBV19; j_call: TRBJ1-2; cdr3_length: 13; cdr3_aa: CASSTSGLYGYTF; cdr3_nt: TGTGCCAGTAGTACCTCAGGTTTGTACGGCTACACCTTC
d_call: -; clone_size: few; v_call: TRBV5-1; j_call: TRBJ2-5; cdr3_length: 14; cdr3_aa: CASSLGGKEETQYF; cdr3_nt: TGCGCCAGCAGCTTGGGCGGGAAGGAGGAGACCCAGTACTTC
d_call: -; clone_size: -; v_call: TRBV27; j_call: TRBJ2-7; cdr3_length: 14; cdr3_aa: CASSSTRKAYEQYF; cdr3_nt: TGTGCCAGCAGTTCGACTAGAAAGGCCTACGAGCAGTACTTC
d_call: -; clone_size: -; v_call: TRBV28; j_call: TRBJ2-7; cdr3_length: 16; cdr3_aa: CASSPGGTGANYEQYF; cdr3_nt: TGTGCCAGCAGTCCAGGGGGAACGGGAGCGAACTACGAGCAGTACTTC
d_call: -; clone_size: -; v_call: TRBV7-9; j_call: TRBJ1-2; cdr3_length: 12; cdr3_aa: CASSIDSYGYTF; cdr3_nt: TGTGCCAGCAGCATCGACAGCTATGGCTACACCTTC
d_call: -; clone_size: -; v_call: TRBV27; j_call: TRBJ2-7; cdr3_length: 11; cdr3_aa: CASSSGHEQYF; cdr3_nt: TGTGCCAGCAGTTCAGGCCACGAGCAGTACTTC
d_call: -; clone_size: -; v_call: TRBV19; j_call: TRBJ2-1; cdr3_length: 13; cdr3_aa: CASSPTSLGEQFF; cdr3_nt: TGTGCCAGTAGTCCGACTAGTTTGGGGGAGCAGTTCTTC
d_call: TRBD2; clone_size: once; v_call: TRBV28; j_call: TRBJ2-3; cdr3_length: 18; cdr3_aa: CASSTLGLAGGLTDTQYF; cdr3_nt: TGTGCCAGCAGTACCCTGGGACTAGCGGGAGGGCTCACAGATACGCAGTATTTT
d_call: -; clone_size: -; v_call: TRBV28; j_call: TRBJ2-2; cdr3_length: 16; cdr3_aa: CASSLLVDSYTGELFF; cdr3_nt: TGTGCCAGCAGTTTATTGGTCGATAGTTACACCGGGGAGCTGTTTTTT
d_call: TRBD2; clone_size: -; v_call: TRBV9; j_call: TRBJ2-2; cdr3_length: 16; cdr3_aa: CASSVSLAVDTGELFF; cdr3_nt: TGTGCCAGCAGCGTTAGTCTAGCGGTAGACACCGGGGAGCTGTTTTTT
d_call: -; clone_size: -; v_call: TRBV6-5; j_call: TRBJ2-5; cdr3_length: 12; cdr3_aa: CASSLGQGTQYF; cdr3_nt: TGTGCCAGCAGTTTGGGGCAGGGGACCCAGTACTTC
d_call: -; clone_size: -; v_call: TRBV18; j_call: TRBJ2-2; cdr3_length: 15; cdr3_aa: CASSAGLSNTGELFF; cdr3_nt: TGTGCCAGCTCGGCTGGACTGTCGAACACCGGGGAGCTGTTTTTT
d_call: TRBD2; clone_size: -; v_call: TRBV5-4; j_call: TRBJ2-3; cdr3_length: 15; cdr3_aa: CASSLKAGGTDTQYF; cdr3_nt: TGTGCCAGCAGCTTGAAAGCGGGAGGGACAGATACGCAGTATTTT
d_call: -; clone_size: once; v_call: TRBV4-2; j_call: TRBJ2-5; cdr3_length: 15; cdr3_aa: CASSQALASQETQYF; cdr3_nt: TGTGCCAGCAGCCAAGCTCTGGCATCGCAAGAGACCCAGTACTTC
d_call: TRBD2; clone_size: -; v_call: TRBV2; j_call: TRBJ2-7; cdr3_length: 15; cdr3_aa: CASSEDLAGFHEQYF; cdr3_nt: TGTGCCAGCAGTGAAGACCTAGCGGGTTTCCACGAGCAGTACTTC
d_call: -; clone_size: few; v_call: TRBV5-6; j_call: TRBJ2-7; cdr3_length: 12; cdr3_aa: CASSSSSYEQYF; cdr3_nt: TGTGCCAGCAGTTCTAGCTCCTACGAGCAGTACTTC
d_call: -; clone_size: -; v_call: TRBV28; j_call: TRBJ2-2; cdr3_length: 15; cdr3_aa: CASHTQSRPSGELFF; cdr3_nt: TGTGCCAGTCATACTCAATCCCGACCTAGCGGGGAGCTGTTTTTT
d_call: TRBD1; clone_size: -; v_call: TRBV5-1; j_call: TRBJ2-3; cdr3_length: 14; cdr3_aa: CASATGQGPDTQYF; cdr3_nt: TGCGCCAGCGCCACTGGACAGGGACCAGATACGCAGTATTTT
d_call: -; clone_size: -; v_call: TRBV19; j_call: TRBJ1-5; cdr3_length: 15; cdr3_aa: CASTREPYSNQPQHF; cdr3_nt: TGTGCCAGTACGAGGGAACCCTATAGCAATCAGCCCCAGCATTTT
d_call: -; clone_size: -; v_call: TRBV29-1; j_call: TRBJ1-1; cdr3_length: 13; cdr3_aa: CSVAGVRNTEAFF; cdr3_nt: TGCAGCGTTGCCGGAGTCAGGAACACTGAAGCTTTCTTT
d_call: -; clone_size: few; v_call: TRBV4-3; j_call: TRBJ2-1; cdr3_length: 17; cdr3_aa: CASSQFRYSRSYNEQFF; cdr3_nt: TGCGCCAGCAGCCAATTCCGTTACTCCCGCTCCTACAATGAGCAGTTCTTC
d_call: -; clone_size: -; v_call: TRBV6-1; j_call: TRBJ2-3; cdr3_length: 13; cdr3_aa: CASGGSIPDTQYF; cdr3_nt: TGTGCCAGCGGAGGGTCCATACCAGATACGCAGTATTTT
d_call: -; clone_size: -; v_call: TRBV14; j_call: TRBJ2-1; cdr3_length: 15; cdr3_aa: CASSQWRSSYNEQFF; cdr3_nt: TGTGCCAGCAGCCAGTGGCGGAGCTCCTACAATGAGCAGTTCTTC
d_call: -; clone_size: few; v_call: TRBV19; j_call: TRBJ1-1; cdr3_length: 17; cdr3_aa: CASMDSGTLQANTEAFF; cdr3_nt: TGTGCCAGTATGGATTCCGGGACACTGCAGGCGAACACTGAAGCTTTCTTT
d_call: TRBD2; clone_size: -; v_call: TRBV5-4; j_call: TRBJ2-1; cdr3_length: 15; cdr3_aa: CASSLVAGATYEQFF; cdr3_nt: TGTGCCAGCAGCTTGGTTGCGGGAGCTACATATGAGCAGTTCTTC
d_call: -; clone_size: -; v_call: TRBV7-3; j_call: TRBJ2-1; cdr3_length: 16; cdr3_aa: CASSLFAGTMRDEQFF; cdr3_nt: TGTGCCAGCAGCTTATTTGCCGGGACAATGCGGGATGAGCAGTTCTTC
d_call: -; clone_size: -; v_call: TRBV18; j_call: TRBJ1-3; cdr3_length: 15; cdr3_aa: CASSPTGPAENTIYF; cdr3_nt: TGTGCCAGCTCACCAACAGGGCCGGCGGAAAACACCATATATTTT
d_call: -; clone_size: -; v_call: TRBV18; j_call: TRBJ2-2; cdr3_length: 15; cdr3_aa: CASSPGAVVTGELFF; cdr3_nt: TGTGCCAGCTCACCAGGTGCGGTTGTAACCGGGGAGCTGTTTTTT
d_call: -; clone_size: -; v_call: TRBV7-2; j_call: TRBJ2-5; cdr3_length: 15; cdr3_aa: CASSVQETGRGTQYF; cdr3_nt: TGTGCCAGCAGCGTACAGGAGACAGGGCGGGGGACCCAGTACTTC
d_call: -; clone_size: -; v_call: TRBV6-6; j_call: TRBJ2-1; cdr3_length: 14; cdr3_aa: CASSSDSSYNEQFF; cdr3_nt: TGTGCCAGCAGTTCGGACAGTTCCTACAATGAGCAGTTCTTC
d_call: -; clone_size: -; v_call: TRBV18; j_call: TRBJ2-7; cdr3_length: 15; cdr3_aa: CASSPGATVSYEQYF; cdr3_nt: TGTGCCAGCTCCCCGGGAGCAACCGTCTCCTACGAGCAGTACTTC
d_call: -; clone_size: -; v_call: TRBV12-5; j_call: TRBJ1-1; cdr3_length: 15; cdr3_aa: CASGLVLSGITEAFF; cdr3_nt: TGTGCTAGTGGTTTGGTACTGTCAGGGATCACTGAAGCTTTCTTT
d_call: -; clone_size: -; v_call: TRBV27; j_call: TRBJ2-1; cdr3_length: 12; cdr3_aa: CASSLGHNEQFF; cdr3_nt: TGTGCCAGCAGTTTAGGGCACAATGAGCAGTTCTTC
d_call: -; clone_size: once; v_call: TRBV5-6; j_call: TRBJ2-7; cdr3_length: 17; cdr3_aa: CADATRWGRRSEGEQYF; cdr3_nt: TGTGCCGACGCCACGAGGTGGGGGCGAAGATCCGAGGGCGAGCAGTACTTC